The 14 T cell receptor beta chains listed next were all sequenced from one sample in a study of human T cells and chemical hapten exposure. The time point: pre-sensitization, week 0. As to treatment: therapeutic diphenylcyclopropenone sensitization with weekly scalp DPC. TCRdb used MiXCR to reprocess the RACE reads, holding one entry per CDR3 protein. The sample lists approximately 100,000 distinct CDR3 sequences, around 12% seen once, with around 1.6% in the top ten. The sequencing here drew on whole blood, taken in connection with sensitization to the hapten diphenylcyclopropenone (DPC). The source of these receptors is a woman aged 45-59 years with alopecia areata. Some clones in this sample may be carry-over from other donors' samples.

This clonotype was seen more than once but under ten times. This sequence joins TRBV18 and TRBJ1-6; D is undetermined. V was shortened by 2 bases and J by 9 bases, with 11 bases between the two germline ends. This CDR3 contains 14 residues. Germline lookup yields CDR1 KGHSH and CDR2 LQKENI. CDR3 region: CASSPGGVPSPLHF. CDR3 nucleotide sequence: TGTGCCAGCTCACCAGGCGGGGTTCCTTCACCCCTCCACTTT.

The rearrangement uses TRBV28 and TRBJ2-3, with 9 nucleotides matching TRBD2. V trimming: 4 bases; J trimming: 9 bases; junction bases outside the gene matches: 2. This CDR3 spans 12 amino acids. Germline CDR1 MDHEN, CDR2 SYDVKM. CDR3 region: CASSSSGGTQYF. The CDR3 DNA sequence: TGTGCCAGCAGTTCGAGCGGGGGGACGCAGTATTTT.

The table lists this clonotype with many counts. V gene TRBV21-1 combines with J gene TRBJ2-4. TRBV21-1 is annotated as a pseudogene. This CDR3 spans 15 amino acids. The chain's CDR3 is CASSKVQLGRGIQYF. The CDR3, as DNA: TGTGCCAGCAGCAAAGTTCAGTTGGGAAGAGGCATTCAGTACTTC.

The chain couples TRBV6-2 or TRBV6-3 to TRBJ1-1; D is unresolved. V gave up 0 bases and J gave up 5 bases, with 10 bases separating them. Germline V CDR1 and CDR2: MNHEY, SVGEGT. The CDR3 has 14 amino acids. The CDR3 coding sequence is TGTGCCAGCAGTTACTCGTCCGGTGCGACTGAAGCTTTCTTT. Translated: CASSYSSGATEAFF.

The chain has TRBV28 and TRBJ2-1; D not certain. The germline V gene has CDR1 MDHEN and CDR2 SYDVKM. With 6 bases removed from V and 5 bases from J, the gap between germline ends came to 11 bases. The CDR3 covers 13 residues. Here the CDR3 DNA reads TGTGCCAGCAGCCGAAGGATAGACAATGAGCAGTTCTTC. As protein: CASSRRIDNEQFF. The whole variable domain, remainder taken from reference TRBV28 and TRBJ2-1, is DVKVTQSSRYLVKRTGEKVFLECVQDMDHENMFWYRQDPGLGLRLIYFSYDVKMKEKGDIPEGYSVSREKKERFSLILESASTNQTSMYLCASSRRIDNEQFFGPGTRLTVL.

The chain is built from TRBV28 and TRBJ1-3, with TRBD1 matching 12 bases. With V trimmed by 6 bases and J by 4 bases, 4 bases remained unmatched. The CDR3 runs to 15 residues. The germline CDR1 and CDR2 sequences are MDHEN and SYDVKM. The CDR3 coding sequence is TGTGCCAGCAGCGGGACAGGGGGCAAGGGAAACACCATATATTTT. It translates to CASSGTGGKGNTIYF.

As concerns this clonotype: Germline and junction disagree at one end, which may indicate a read error. The V call is TRBV7-7, the J call TRBJ2-4; D tentatively reads TRBD1 or TRBD2 (5 bases each). This CDR3 is 13 amino acids long. CDR1 and CDR2 (germline): SSHAT, FNYEAQ (reference sequence). CDR3 sequence (DNA): TGTGCTAGCAGCTTAGACCTGACGGGGACTCAGTACTTC. Residues: CASSLDLTGTQYF.

Only a few counts were recorded for this clonotype. Here the CDR3 reads CSVDNTNEAFF. The CDR3 DNA is TGCAGCGTGGATAACACCAATGAAGCTTTCTTT. The rearrangement joins TRBV29-1 to TRBJ1-1; no reliable D call. Per the germline V gene, CDR1 is SQVTM and CDR2 is ANQGSEA. Trimming shortened V by 6 bases and J by 7 bases, and 12 bases separated the two germline ends. CDR3 length: 11 amino acids.

This clonotype turned up a few times. V is TRBV28 and J is TRBJ1-2; TRBD1 might be the D (6 bases). The germline gives CDR1 MDHEN, CDR2 SYDVKM. The V gene lost 6 bases and the J gene lost 3 bases, with 14 bases spanning the gap. The CDR3 has 14 residues. This chain's CDR3 is CASRRGQNHYGYTF. CDR3 bases: TGTGCCAGCAGGCGAGGACAGAACCACTATGGCTACACCTTC.

This clonotype was seen many times. V usage is TRBV3-1 and J usage is TRBJ1-5; perhaps TRBD1 as D (6 bases). The CDR3 has 14 amino acids. Trimming cost V 5 bases and J 3 bases, with 11 bases left between them. Germline V gene data show CDR1 as LGHDT and CDR2 as YNNKEL (reference sequence). The CDR3 coding sequence is TGTGCCAGCAGCTCACAGGGAAACAATCAGCCCCAGCATTTT. This gives the protein CASSSQGNNQPQHF. Full variable domain (rest looked up from reference TRBV3-1 and TRBJ1-5): DTAVSQTPKYLVTQMGNDKSIKCEQNLGHDTMYWYKQDSKKFLKIMFSYNNKELIINETVPNRFSPKSPDKAHLNLHINSLELGDSAVYFCASSSQGNNQPQHFGDGTRLSIL.

A few counts support this clonotype. One end of the junction does not line up with germline, which may come from a read error. This sequence joins TRBV7-7 and TRBJ2-7; TRBD2 matches at 7 bases. The germline V gene has CDR1 SSHAT and CDR2 FNYEAQ (reference sequence). The CDR3 totals 16 residues. The CDR3 DNA is TGTGCTAGCAGCTTAGCCGCGGGGGTTCCCATCTACGAGCAGTACTTC. Translating gives CASSLAAGVPIYEQYF. Full variable domain (rest looked up from reference TRBV7-7 and TRBJ2-7): GAGVSQSPRYKVTKRGQDVTLRCDPISSHATLYWYQQALGQGPEFLTYFNYEAQPDKSGLPSDRFSAERPEGSISTLTIQRTEQRDSAMYRCASSLAAGVPIYEQYFGPGTRLTVT.

The rearrangement uses TRBV7-9 and TRBJ2-7; 10 bases are shared with TRBD1. Germline V gives CDR1 SEHNR, CDR2 FQNEAQ (reference sequence). The CDR3 length is 15 residues. Trimming removed 5 bases from V and 2 bases from J; junction bases left unmatched: 6. The CDR3 here is CASSAAGTGAYEQYF. CDR3 DNA: TGTGCCAGCAGCGCCGCCGGGACAGGGGCCTACGAGCAGTACTTC.

The chain is built from TRBV28 and TRBJ1-2; D gene unclear. The V gene lost 10 bases and the J gene lost 4 bases, with 10 bases spanning the gap. CDR3 size: 11 residues. The germline gives CDR1 MDHEN, CDR2 SYDVKM. The CDR3 nucleotides are TGTGCCACCTCGTACCTCTATGGCTACACCTTC. Its protein is CATSYLYGYTF.

In this sample, this clonotype turned up a few times. The rearrangement uses TRBV20-1 and TRBJ1-1; 9 positions match TRBD1. The germline gives CDR1 DFQATT, CDR2 SNEGSKA (reference sequence). V dropped 3 bases and J dropped 4; count of bases not matched to a gene: 9. This CDR3 is 15 amino acids long. CDR3 sequence: CSASGDRVLGTEAFF. CDR3 nucleotides: TGCAGTGCTAGCGGGGACAGGGTCTTGGGCACTGAAGCTTTCTTT.